The TCR beta chain described here comes from a study of blood T cell repertoires in COVID-19. This CDR3 is 13 amino acids long. Germline CDR1 SGHNT, CDR2 YYREEE (reference sequence). J was trimmed by 2 bases and V by 3 bases; bases with no gene match: 1. Some clones are missing from TCRdb's copy, which holds only in-frame ones; the method was immunoSEQ multiplex PCR. The sample records a few hundred thousand clones, approximately 85% being singletons. This clone is medium-sized in the sample. The rearrangement links TRBV5-4 to TRBJ1-2, with 7 nucleotides matching TRBD1. Sequences were obtained from PBMCs or T cells enriched from blood (not recorded which). This sequence was found in a woman aged 25-40 years who had recovered from COVID-19. CDR3 DNA: TGTGCCAGCAGCTCACAGGGGAACTATGGCTACACCTTC. This translates into CASSSQGNYGYTF.